This T cell receptor beta chain was captured in a study of T cell responses to AZD1222 COVID-19 vaccine. The germline gives CDR1 SGHRS, CDR2 YFSETQ. The J segment lost 8 bases and the V segment lost 4 bases, leaving 14 bases of the junction unmatched. The CDR3 is 16 amino acids. Libraries were prepared by immunoSEQ multiplex PCR; TCRdb keeps only in-frame clonotypes and omits some of them. The sample lists more than 100,000 clones, around nine tenths occurring once. The V and J genes are TRBV5-1 and TRBJ1-2, with 10 bases identical to TRBD1. The TCR sequence derives from an adult in good health. This specimen was peripheral blood, taken on day 0 of AZD1222 vaccination. Here the CDR3 DNA reads TGCGCCAGCAGCCGGGGAGGGACCGGGACAGGGGAAGGCTACACCTTC. Its protein product is CASSRGGTGTGEGYTF.